The 10 T cell receptor beta chains in this list originate from one sample, sequenced in a study of shared clonotypes between healthy human individuals. TCRdb keeps only in-frame clones here, not all; method: immunoSEQ multiplex PCR. The data contain over 950,000 clones, about 72% of them singletons. The sequenced sample consisted of memory CD4+ T cells from PBMCs. The subset: CD45RA-negative fraction. The receptors shown here come from a man aged 18 to 29 in good health. Some clones in this sample may be carry-over from other donors' samples.

V is TRBV2 and J is TRBJ1-2; D is unclear. The CDR3 is made up of 14 amino acids. CDR1 is SNHLY, CDR2 FYNNEI, per germline. V lost 8 bases and J 4 bases, leaving 17 bases between the germline ends. The CDR3 here is CASGEGRRGYGYTF. In DNA, the CDR3 is TGTGCCAGCGGCGAAGGGCGTCGGGGCTATGGCTACACCTTC.

This clone was recorded only once. Here the CDR3 DNA reads TGTGCCAGCAGCTGGGACGGGACGCCTACCTACGAGCAGTACTTC. This sequence encodes CASSWDGTPTYEQYF. The chain has TRBV7-8 and TRBJ2-7; D could derive from TRBD1 or TRBD2 (5 bases each). Germline CDR1 is SGHVS and CDR2 is FQNEAQ. V lost 4 bases and J 2 bases, leaving 15 bases between the germline ends. The CDR3 has 15 residues.

This clone was detected once. The chain has TRBV28 and TRBJ2-5; D unclear. CDR1 MDHEN and CDR2 SYDVKM come from the germline V gene. The CDR3 has 16 amino acids. V was cut by 5 bases and J by 4 bases, with 20 bases left in between. DNA of the CDR3: TGTGCCAGCAGTGGCTTAGTGGCCAACGGTCGAGAGACCCAGTACTTC. Amino acids: CASSGLVANGRETQYF.

CDR3 nucleotides: TGTGCCAGCAGCCTCGGGACAGGGGGCACTGAAGCTTTCTTT. Amino acid sequence: CASSLGTGGTEAFF. This chain connects TRBV4-2 to TRBJ1-1; TRBD1 matches 11 bases. The CDR3 consists of 14 residues. J lost 4 bases, V lost 4 bases, and 2 bases had no gene match. Germline CDR1 reads LGHNA; CDR2 reads YNFKEQ.

The chain recombines TRBV11-1 with TRBJ1-3, with 7 bases aligning to TRBD1. CDR3 size: 16 residues. Trimming at V came to 3 bases and at J to 0 bases, leaving 5 bases not matched to a gene. Looked up from germline, CDR1 is SGHAT and CDR2 is FQDESV (reference sequence). The CDR3 DNA follows: TGTGCCAGCAGCTTGGGACAGCTCCTCTCTGGAAACACCATATATTTT. Translating it yields CASSLGQLLSGNTIYF.

The chain links TRBV7-9 to TRBJ2-3; possible D gene TRBD1, 5 bases. This CDR3 region has 17 residues. CDR1 is SEHNR, CDR2 FQNEAQ, per germline (reference sequence). Trimming took 8 bases from V and 0 from J, leaving 21 bases between them. CDR3 coding DNA: TGTGCCAGCCGGCCCTTGGGGCAGAGTACAAGCACAGATACGCAGTATTTT. Translation: CASRPLGQSTSTDTQYF.

Worth noting for this clone: Given a much more abundant clone one base away, this may be a read error. The chain combines TRBV10-3 with TRBJ2-3; unclear D gene. The germline gives CDR1 ENHRY, CDR2 SYGVKD. The ends were cut back, 2 bases at V and 3 bases at J, with 0 bases in the middle. The CDR3 runs to 11 residues. The CDR3 loop is CAISETDTQYF. The CDR3 DNA follows: TGTGCCATCAGTGAGACAGATACGCAGTATTTT.

The V and J genes are TRBV7-8 and TRBJ2-7, with D perhaps assigned TRBD1 or TRBD2 (5 bases each). The CDR3 has 15 residues. The V and J ends lost 5 bases and 5 bases respectively, with 19 bases between them. Germline assignment: CDR1 SGHVS and CDR2 FQNEAQ. The CDR3 DNA reads TGTGCCAGCAGCAAAACCGGGACCCCCGGGAACGAGCAGTACTTC. Protein sequence: CASSKTGTPGNEQYF.

V and J are TRBV2 and TRBJ1-2; no definite D call. Trimming removed 6 bases from V and 5 bases from J, with 10 bases in between. Germline V gene lookup returns CDR1 SNHLY and CDR2 FYNNEI. The CDR3 runs to 12 residues. The CDR3 DNA sequence: TGTGCCAGCAGACTACAGCTATATGGCTACACCTTC. Amino acid sequence: CASRLQLYGYTF.

This chain joins TRBV21-1 and TRBJ2-7; the table's D call, TRBD2, has no DNA check behind it. TRBV21-1 is a recognized pseudogene. This CDR3 comprises 16 residues. The CDR3 sequence is CASSPPQRTPPYEQYF. CDR3 nucleotides: TGTGCCAGCAGCCCGCCACAGCGGACCCCGCCCTACGAGCAGTACTTC.